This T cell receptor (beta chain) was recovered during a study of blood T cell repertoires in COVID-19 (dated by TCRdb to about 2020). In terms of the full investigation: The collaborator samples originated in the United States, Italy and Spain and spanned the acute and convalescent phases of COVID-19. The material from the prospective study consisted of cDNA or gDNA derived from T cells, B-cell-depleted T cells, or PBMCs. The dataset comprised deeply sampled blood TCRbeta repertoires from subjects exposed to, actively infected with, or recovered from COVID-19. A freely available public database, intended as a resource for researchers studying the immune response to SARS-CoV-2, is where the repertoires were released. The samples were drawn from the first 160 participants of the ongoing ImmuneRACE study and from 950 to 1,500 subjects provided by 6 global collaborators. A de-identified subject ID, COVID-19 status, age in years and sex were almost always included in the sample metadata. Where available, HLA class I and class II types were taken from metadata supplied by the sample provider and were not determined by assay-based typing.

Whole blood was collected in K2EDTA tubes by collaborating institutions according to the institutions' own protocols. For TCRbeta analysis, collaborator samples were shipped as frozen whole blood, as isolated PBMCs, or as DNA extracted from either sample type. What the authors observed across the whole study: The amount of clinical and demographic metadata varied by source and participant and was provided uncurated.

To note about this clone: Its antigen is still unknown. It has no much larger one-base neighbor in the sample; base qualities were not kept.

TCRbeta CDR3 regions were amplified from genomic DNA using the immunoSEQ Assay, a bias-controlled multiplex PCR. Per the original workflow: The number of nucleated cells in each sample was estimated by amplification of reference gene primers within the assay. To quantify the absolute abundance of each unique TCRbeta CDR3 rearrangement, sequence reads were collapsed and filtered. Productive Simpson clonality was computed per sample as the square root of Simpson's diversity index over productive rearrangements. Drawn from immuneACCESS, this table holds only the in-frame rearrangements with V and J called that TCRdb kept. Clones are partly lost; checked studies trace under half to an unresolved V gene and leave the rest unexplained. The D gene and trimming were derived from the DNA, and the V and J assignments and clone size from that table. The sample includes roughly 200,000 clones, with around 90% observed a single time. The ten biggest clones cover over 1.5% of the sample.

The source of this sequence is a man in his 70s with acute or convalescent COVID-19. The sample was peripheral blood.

The CDR3 in this case is CASSPGGASTDTQYF. The DNA reads as follows: TGCGCCAGCAGCCCGGGGGGGGCGTCCACAGATACGCAGTATTTT. This chain is built from TRBV5-1 and TRBJ2-3, with 8 junctional bases fitting TRBD2. CDR1 and CDR2 (SGHRS, YFSETQ) derive from the germline V gene. The CDR3 covers 15 residues, taking in both the cysteine and the phenylalanine. The CDR3 DNA has 45 bases and is translated from base 1. Compared with germline, V lacks 4 bases and J lacks 2 bases; bases without a gene match: 6.